The source of this T cell receptor beta chain is a study of control samples from healthy donors and cancer patients (dated by TCRdb to about 2020). Receptor libraries were prepared by the immunoSEQ multiplex PCR assay. TCRdb obtained this table from immuneACCESS and retained in-frame rearrangements with V and J assigned. These tables miss some clones; where compared with another copy, unresolved V genes account for less than half of the shortfall, and the remainder is unexplained. For this sample the table gives 150,000 to 200,000 clones, of which approximately 94% were detected only once. The leading ten clones occupy around 1.3% of the sample. This clone was detected once. There is no known antigen for this receptor. Base qualities are missing; no much larger clone stands one base away. There are 13 amino acids in the CDR3, from cysteine to phenylalanine inclusive. Only the CDR3 part of the read is kept: 39 bases, read in frame from the first base. The trim is 5 bases for V and 4 bases for J, with a gap of 9 bases between the germline ends. According to the germline V gene, CDR1 reads WSHSY and CDR2 reads SAAADI.

This TCR was sampled from a woman aged 18-29 years in good health. The chain uses TRBV10-2 and TRBJ1-5; no D gene is confidently identified. Sequencing was done on a sample of blood. The encoded CDR3 is CASSPFGNQPQHF. The sequenced DNA: TGCGCCAGCAGTCCGTTTGGTAATCAGCCCCAGCATTTT.